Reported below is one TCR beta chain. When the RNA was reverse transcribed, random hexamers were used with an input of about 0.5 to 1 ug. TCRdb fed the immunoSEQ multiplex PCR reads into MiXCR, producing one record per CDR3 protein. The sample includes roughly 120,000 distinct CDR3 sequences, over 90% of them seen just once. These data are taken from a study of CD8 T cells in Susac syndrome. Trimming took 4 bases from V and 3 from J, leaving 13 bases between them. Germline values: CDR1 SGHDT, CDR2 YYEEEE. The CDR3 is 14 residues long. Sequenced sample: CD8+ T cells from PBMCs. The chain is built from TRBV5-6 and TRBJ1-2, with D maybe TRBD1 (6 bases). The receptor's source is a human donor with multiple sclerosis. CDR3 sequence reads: CASSNPGVYYGYTF. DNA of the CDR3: TGTGCCAGCAGCAATCCAGGGGTTTACTATGGCTACACCTTC. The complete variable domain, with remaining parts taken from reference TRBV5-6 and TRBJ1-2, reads DAGVTQSPTHLIKTRGQQVTLRCSPKSGHDTVSWYQQALGQGPQFIFQYYEEEERQRGNFPDRFSGHQFPNYSSELNVNALLLGDSALYLCASSNPGVYYGYTFGSGTRLTVV.